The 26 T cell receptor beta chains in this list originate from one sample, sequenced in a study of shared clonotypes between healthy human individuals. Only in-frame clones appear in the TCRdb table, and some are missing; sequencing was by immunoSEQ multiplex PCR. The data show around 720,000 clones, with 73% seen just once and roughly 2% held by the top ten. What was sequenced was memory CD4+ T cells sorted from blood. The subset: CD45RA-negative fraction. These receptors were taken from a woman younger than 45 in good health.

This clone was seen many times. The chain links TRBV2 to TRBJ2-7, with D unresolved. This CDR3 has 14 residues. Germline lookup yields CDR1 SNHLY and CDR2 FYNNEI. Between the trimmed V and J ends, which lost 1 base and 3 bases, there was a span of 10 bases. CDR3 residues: CASSEGTANYEQYF. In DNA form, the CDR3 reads TGTGCCAGCAGTGAAGGGACGGCAAACTACGAGCAGTACTTC.

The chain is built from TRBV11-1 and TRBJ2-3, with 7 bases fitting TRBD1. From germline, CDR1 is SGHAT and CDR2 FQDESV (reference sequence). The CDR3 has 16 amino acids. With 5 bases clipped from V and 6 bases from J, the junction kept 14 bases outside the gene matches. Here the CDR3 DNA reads TGTGCCAGCAGCCCCCAGACAGGGCGGCTGGTGGATACGCAGTATTTT. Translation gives CASSPQTGRLVDTQYF.

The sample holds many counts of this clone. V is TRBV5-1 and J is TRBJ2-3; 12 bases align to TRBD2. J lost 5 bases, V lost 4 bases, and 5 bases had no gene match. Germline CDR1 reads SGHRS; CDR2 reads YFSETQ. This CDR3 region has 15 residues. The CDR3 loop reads CASSPTSGSEDTQYF. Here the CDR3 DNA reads TGCGCCAGCAGCCCGACTAGCGGGAGTGAAGATACGCAGTATTTT.

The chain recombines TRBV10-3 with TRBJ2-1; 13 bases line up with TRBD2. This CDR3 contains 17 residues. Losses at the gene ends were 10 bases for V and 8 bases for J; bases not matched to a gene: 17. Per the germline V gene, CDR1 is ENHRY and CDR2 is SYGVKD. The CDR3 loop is CATLGNPGTSGIDEQFF. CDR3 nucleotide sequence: TGTGCCACCTTAGGGAACCCCGGGACTAGCGGGATCGATGAGCAGTTCTTC.

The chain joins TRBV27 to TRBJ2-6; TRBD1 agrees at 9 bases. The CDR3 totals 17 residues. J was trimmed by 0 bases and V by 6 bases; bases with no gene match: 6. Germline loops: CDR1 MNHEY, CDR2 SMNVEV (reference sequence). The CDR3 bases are TGTGCCAGCAGCCGGGACAGGGCTAACTCTGGGGCCAACGTCCTGACTTTC. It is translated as CASSRDRANSGANVLTF.

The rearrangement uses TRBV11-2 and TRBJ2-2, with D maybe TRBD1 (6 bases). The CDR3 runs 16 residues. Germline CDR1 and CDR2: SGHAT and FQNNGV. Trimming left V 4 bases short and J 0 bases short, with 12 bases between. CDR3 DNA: TGTGCCAGCAGCTCTCTCAGGGGACCGAACACCGGGGAGCTGTTTTTT. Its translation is CASSSLRGPNTGELFF.

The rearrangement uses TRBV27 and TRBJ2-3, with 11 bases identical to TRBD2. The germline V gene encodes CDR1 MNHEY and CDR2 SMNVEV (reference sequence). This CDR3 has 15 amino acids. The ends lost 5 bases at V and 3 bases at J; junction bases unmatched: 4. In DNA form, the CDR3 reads TGTGCCAGCAGTCCGGGACTAGCGGTTACAGATACGCAGTATTTT. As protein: CASSPGLAVTDTQYF.

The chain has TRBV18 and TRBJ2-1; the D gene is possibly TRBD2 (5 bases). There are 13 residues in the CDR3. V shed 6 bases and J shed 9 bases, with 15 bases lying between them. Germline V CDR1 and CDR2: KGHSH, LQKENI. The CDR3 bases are TGTGCCAGCTCCAGAGACCGGGGAAGTGAGCAGTTCTTC. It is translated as CASSRDRGSEQFF.

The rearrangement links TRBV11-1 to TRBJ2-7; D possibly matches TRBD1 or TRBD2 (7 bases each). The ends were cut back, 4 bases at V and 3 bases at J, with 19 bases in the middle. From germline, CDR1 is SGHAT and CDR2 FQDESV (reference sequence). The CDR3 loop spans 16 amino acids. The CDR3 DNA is TGTGCCAGCAGCTCCCGCGGGGGACAGACGAACTACGAGCAGTACTTC. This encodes CASSSRGGQTNYEQYF.

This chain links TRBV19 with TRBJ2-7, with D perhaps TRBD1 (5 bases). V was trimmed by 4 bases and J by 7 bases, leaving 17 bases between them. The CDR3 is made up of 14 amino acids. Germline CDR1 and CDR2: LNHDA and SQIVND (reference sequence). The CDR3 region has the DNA TGTGCCAGTAGTACCGAAAGGGGCGTACGTGAGCAGTACTTC. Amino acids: CASSTERGVREQYF.

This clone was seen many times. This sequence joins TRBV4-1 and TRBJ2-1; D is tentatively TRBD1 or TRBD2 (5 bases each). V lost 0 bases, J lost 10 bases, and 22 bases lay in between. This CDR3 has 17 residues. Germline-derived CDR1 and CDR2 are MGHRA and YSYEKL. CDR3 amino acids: CASSQEGVGVGVAEQFF. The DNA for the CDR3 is TGCGCCAGCAGCCAAGAGGGTGTGGGCGTGGGGGTGGCGGAGCAGTTCTTC.

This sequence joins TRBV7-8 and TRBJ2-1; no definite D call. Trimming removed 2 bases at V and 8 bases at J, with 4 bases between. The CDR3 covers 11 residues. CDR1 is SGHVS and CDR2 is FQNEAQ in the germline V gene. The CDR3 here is CASSLSYEQFF. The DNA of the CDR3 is TGTGCCAGCAGCTTATCTTATGAGCAGTTCTTC.

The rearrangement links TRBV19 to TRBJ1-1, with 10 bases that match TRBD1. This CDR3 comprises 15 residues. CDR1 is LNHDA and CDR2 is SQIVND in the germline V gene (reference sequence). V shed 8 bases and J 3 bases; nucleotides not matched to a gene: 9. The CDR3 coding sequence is TGTGCCAGTGCCCCGCGACAGGGGGCGGACACTGAAGCTTTCTTT. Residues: CASAPRQGADTEAFF.

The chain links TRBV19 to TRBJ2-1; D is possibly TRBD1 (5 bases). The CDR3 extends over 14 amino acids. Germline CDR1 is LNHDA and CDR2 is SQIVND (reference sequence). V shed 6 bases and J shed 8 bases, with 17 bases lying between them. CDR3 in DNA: TGTGCCAGTAGCCTATCTTCAGGGTCCGATGAGCAGTTCTTC. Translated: CASSLSSGSDEQFF.

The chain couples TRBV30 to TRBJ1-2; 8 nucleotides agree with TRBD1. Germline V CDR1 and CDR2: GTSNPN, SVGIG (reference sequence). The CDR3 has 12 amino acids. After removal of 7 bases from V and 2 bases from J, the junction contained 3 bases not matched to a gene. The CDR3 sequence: CALRQGNYGYTF. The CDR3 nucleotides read TGTGCCTTAAGACAGGGGAACTATGGCTACACCTTC. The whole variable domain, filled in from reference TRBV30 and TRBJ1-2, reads SQTIHQWPATLVQPVGSPLSLECTVEGTSNPNLYWYRQAAGRGLQLLFYSVGIGQISSEVPQNLSASRPQDRQFILSSKKLLLSDSGFYLCALRQGNYGYTFGSGTRLTVV.

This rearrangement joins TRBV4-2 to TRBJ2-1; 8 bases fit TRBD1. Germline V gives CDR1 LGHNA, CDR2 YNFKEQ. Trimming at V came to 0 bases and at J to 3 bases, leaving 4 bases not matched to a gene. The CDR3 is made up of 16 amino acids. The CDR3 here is CASSQDPGTGYNEQFF. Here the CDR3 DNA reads TGTGCCAGCAGCCAAGATCCCGGGACAGGCTACAATGAGCAGTTCTTC.

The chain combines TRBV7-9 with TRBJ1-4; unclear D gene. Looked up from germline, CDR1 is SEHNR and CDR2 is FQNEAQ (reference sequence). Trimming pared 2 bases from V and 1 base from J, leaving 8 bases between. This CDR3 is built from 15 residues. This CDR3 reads CASSLTAGTNEKLFF. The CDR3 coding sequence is TGTGCCAGCAGCTTAACGGCGGGAACTAATGAAAAACTGTTTTTT.

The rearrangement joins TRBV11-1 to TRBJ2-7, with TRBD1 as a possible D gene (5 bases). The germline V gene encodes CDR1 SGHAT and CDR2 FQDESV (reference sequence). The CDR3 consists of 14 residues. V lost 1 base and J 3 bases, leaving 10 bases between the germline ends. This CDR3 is CASSLGAGFYEQYF. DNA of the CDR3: TGTGCCAGCAGCTTAGGGGCAGGGTTCTACGAGCAGTACTTC.

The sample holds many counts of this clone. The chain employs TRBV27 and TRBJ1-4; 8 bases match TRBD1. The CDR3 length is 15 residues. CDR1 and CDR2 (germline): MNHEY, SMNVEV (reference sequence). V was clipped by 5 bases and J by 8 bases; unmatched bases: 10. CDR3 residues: CASSTQGALVEKLFF. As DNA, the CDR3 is TGTGCCAGCAGTACTCAGGGGGCGCTTGTAGAAAAACTGTTTTTT.

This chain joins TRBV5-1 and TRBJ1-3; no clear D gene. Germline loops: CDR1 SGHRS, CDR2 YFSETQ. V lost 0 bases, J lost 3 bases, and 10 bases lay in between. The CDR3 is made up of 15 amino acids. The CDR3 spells CASSLAEGFGNTIYF. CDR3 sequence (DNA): TGCGCCAGCAGCTTGGCCGAAGGGTTTGGAAACACCATATATTTT. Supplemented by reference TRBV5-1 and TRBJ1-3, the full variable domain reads KAGVTQTPRYLIKTRGQQVTLSCSPISGHRSVSWYQQTPGQGLQFLFEYFSETQRNKGNFPGRFSGRQFSNSRSEMNVSTLELGDSALYLCASSLAEGFGNTIYFGEGSWLTVV.

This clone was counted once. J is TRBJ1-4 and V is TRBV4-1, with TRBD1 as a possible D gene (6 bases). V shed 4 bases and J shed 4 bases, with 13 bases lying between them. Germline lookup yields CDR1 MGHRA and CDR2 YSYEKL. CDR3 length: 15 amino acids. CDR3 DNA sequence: TGCGCCAGCAGCCTCGCCACAGGGTATAATGAAAAACTGTTTTTT. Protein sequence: CASSLATGYNEKLFF.

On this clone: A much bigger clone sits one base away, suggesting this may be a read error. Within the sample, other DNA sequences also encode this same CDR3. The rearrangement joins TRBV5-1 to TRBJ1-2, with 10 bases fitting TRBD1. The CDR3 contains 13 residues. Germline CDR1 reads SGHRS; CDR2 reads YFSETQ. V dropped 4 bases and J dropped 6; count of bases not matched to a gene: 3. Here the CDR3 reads CASSAGTGDGYTF. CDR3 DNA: TGCGCCAGCAGCGCCGGGACAGGGGATGGCTACACCTTC.

The CDR3 DNA is TGTGCCGGCCGGGACAGGCTTAACACTGAAGCTTTCTTT. It is translated as CAGRDRLNTEAFF. This chain links TRBV30 with TRBJ1-1; 8 bases line up with TRBD1. V dropped 8 bases and J dropped 2; count of bases not matched to a gene: 7. The CDR3 contains 13 residues. Germline-derived CDR1 and CDR2 are GTSNPN and SVGIG (reference sequence).

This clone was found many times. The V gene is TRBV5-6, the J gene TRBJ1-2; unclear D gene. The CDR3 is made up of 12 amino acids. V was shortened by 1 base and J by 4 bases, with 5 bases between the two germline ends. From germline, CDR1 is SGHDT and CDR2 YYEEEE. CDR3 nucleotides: TGTGCCAGCAGCTTGTCCAGCTATGGCTACACCTTC. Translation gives CASSLSSYGYTF. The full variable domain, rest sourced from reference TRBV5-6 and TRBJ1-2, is DAGVTQSPTHLIKTRGQQVTLRCSPKSGHDTVSWYQQALGQGPQFIFQYYEEEERQRGNFPDRFSGHQFPNYSSELNVNALLLGDSALYLCASSLSSYGYTFGSGTRLTVV.

The CDR3 region is CASSLRANEKLFF. DNA of the CDR3: TGTGCCAGCTCACTCCGGGCAAACGAAAAACTGTTTTTT. V gene TRBV18 combines with J gene TRBJ1-4; D not resolved. The CDR3 covers 13 residues. Germline assignment: CDR1 KGHSH and CDR2 LQKENI. Trimming cost V 4 bases and J 8 bases, with 11 bases left between them.

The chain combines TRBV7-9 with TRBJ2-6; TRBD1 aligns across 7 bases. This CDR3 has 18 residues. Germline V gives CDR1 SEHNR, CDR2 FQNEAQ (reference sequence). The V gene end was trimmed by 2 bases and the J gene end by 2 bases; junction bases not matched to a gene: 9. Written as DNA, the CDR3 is TGTGCCAGCAGCTTATCTGTCAGGGGGATGGCTGGGGCCAACGTCCTGACTTTC. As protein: CASSLSVRGMAGANVLTF.